This passage covers 27 T cell receptor beta chains from one sample sequenced in a study of OX40 agonist ivuxolimab in advanced cancers. Data came from immunoSEQ multiplex PCR; TCRdb stores just in-frame clones and leaves some out. The table shows tens of thousands of clones, with approximately 84% occurring only once. Sequences were derived from CD4+ or CD8+ T cells sorted from blood, sampled in a trial of the OX40 agonist ivuxolimab. These receptors all stem from an adult with an advanced solid tumor such as melanoma, head and neck, liver or kidney cancer.

This clone occurred once. The same CDR3 also results from other DNA sequences found in this sample. The rearrangement uses TRBV5-1 and TRBJ2-7; no clear D gene. Germline V lookup: CDR1 SGHRS, CDR2 YFSETQ. Trimming pared 0 bases from V and 2 bases from J, leaving 9 bases between. This CDR3 contains 14 residues. The CDR3 nucleotides are TGCGCCAGCAGCTTGGAAGCCAGAACCTACGAGCAGTACTTC. Its protein product is CASSLEARTYEQYF.

The rearrangement uses TRBV9 and TRBJ1-1, with D maybe TRBD1 (6 bases). Trimming took off 0 bases at V and 1 base at J, with 19 bases between the two ends. Germline CDR1 reads SGDLS; CDR2 reads YYNGEE. CDR3 length: 18 amino acids. CDR3 coding DNA: TGTGCCAGCAGCGTAGAGCCTCCGGGGGCAGTAAAGAACACTGAAGCTTTCTTT. It is translated as CASSVEPPGAVKNTEAFF.

The V call is TRBV28, the J call TRBJ1-5, with a possible D match to TRBD1 (5 bases). The CDR3 spans 16 residues. Germline V gene lookup returns CDR1 MDHEN and CDR2 SYDVKM. V was cut by 1 base and J by 2 bases, with 12 bases left in between. CDR3 coding DNA: TGTGCCAGCAGTTTATCAGGGCCGTGGGGCAATCAGCCCCAGCATTTT. It specifies CASSLSGPWGNQPQHF.

The V call is TRBV27, the J call TRBJ1-1, with a possible D match to TRBD1 (6 bases). This CDR3 contains 13 residues. The V and J ends lost 5 bases and 7 bases respectively, with 14 bases between them. Germline V lookup: CDR1 MNHEY, CDR2 SMNVEV (reference sequence). The CDR3 sequence: CASSHGQNGEAFF. In DNA, the CDR3 is TGTGCCAGCAGTCATGGACAGAACGGTGAAGCTTTCTTT.

The V gene is TRBV19, the J gene TRBJ2-2; D unresolved. The CDR3 has 14 residues. From germline, CDR1 is LNHDA and CDR2 SQIVND (reference sequence). Between the trimmed V and J ends, which lost 6 bases and 4 bases, there was a span of 12 bases. CDR3: CASSRGPTTGELFF. CDR3 nucleotides: TGTGCCAGTAGCAGAGGTCCCACCACCGGGGAGCTGTTTTTT.

As concerns this clone: Different DNA sequences within this sample yield the same CDR3. V is TRBV14 and J is TRBJ2-1; D call uncertain. This CDR3 is built from 13 residues. Trimming removed 0 bases at V and 6 bases at J, with 6 bases between. Germline values: CDR1 SGHDN, CDR2 FVKESK. The CDR3 sequence: CASSQDWGNEQFF. CDR3 nucleotides: TGTGCCAGCAGCCAAGATTGGGGCAATGAGCAGTTCTTC.

The J gene is TRBJ2-1, the V gene TRBV27; the match to TRBD2 covers 9 bases. The CDR3 has 14 residues. The V and J ends lost 3 bases and 6 bases, in that order; junction bases with no gene match: 3. The germline V gene encodes CDR1 MNHEY and CDR2 SMNVEV (reference sequence). CDR3 bases: TGTGCCAGCAGTTTCTCGCGGGGGGGCAATGAGCAGTTCTTC. Encoded protein: CASSFSRGGNEQFF.

This sequence joins TRBV27 and TRBJ2-2; D call uncertain. V dropped 8 bases and J dropped 3 bases, with 10 bases sitting between them. The CDR3 covers 13 residues. Germline V gene sequence: CDR1 MNHEY, CDR2 SMNVEV (reference sequence). The CDR3 loop is CASGRWDTGELFF. The CDR3 coding sequence is TGTGCCAGCGGTCGTTGGGACACCGGGGAGCTGTTTTTT.

The V and J genes are TRBV19 and TRBJ2-7; 7 bases map to TRBD2. Germline values: CDR1 LNHDA, CDR2 SQIVND (reference sequence). The V and J ends lost 7 bases and 2 bases, in that order; junction bases with no gene match: 8. The CDR3 extends over 14 amino acids. The CDR3 sequence: CASKLTAGTYEQYF. The CDR3 DNA reads TGTGCCAGTAAGTTAACAGCGGGAACCTACGAGCAGTACTTC.

The gene calls are TRBV10-3 and TRBJ1-4, with 8 bases aligning to TRBD1. The CDR3 loop spans 16 amino acids. V lost 3 bases, J lost 3 bases, and 6 bases stayed unmatched. Germline V CDR1 and CDR2: ENHRY, SYGVKD. The CDR3 DNA follows: TGTGCCATCAGTGATATGGTACAGGGGGCTAATGAAAAACTGTTTTTT. Its translation: CAISDMVQGANEKLFF.

CDR3 sequence: CASSPQAFYGYTF. The CDR3 nucleotides are TGTGCCAGCAGCCCACAGGCGTTCTATGGCTACACCTTC. This chain connects TRBV6-6 to TRBJ1-2; weak D call: TRBD1 (5 bases). Trimming removed 6 bases from V and 4 bases from J, with 12 bases in between. The CDR3 runs to 13 residues. Germline lookup yields CDR1 MNHNY and CDR2 SVGAGI (reference sequence).

This clone was observed once. The gene calls are TRBV7-8 and TRBJ1-2; TRBD1 is a possible D gene (5 bases). The ends were cut back, 3 bases at V and 0 bases at J, with 11 bases in the middle. The CDR3 spans 15 residues. Germline V gene data show CDR1 as SGHVS and CDR2 as FQNEAQ. The CDR3 here is CASSLTAEANYGYTF. CDR3 nucleotide sequence: TGTGCCAGCAGCTTGACAGCCGAAGCTAACTATGGCTACACCTTC.

The chain has TRBV25-1 and TRBJ2-1; 7 positions agree with TRBD1. There are 16 residues in the CDR3. V shed 1 base and J 9 bases; nucleotides not matched to a gene: 12. Germline loops: CDR1 MGHDK, CDR2 SYGVNS. In DNA form, the CDR3 reads TGTGCCAGCAGTGAATTCGACAGGGTAATAGCTAGTGAGCAGTTCTTC. Translated, it gives CASSEFDRVIASEQFF. The complete variable domain, with remaining parts taken from reference TRBV25-1 and TRBJ2-1, reads EADIYQTPRYLVIGTGKKITLECSQTMGHDKMYWYQQDPGMELHLIHYSYGVNSTEKGDLSSESTVSRIRTEHFPLTLESARPSHTSQYLCASSEFDRVIASEQFFGPGTRLTVL.

The chain links TRBV5-6 to TRBJ1-1, with D unresolved. Trimming shortened V by 3 bases and J by 1 base, and 4 bases separated the two germline ends. The CDR3 extends over 12 amino acids. Germline lookup yields CDR1 SGHDT and CDR2 YYEEEE. The CDR3 spells CASSSQNTEAFF. Here the CDR3 DNA reads TGTGCCAGCAGCTCTCAGAACACTGAAGCTTTCTTT.

The rearrangement links TRBV19 to TRBJ1-2; TRBD1 matches 8 bases. V lost 7 bases and J lost 5; bases outside the gene matches: 21. The CDR3 covers 18 residues. Germline values: CDR1 LNHDA, CDR2 SQIVND (reference sequence). The CDR3 DNA sequence: TGTGCCAGTACGCAACCAGGGGCAGGGGGCATGAGGCTATATGGCTACACCTTC. Its translation: CASTQPGAGGMRLYGYTF.

This clone was counted once. This chain links TRBV18 with TRBJ2-7; 9 bases are a match to TRBD1. The CDR3 loop spans 15 amino acids. Losses at the gene ends were 3 bases for V and 3 bases for J; bases not matched to a gene: 6. Germline V gene sequence: CDR1 KGHSH, CDR2 LQKENI. CDR3 coding DNA: TGTGCCAGCTCACCTACGACAGGGGGAAACTACGAGCAGTACTTC. Its translation: CASSPTTGGNYEQYF.

V gene TRBV7-9 combines with J gene TRBJ1-1, with unresolved D. This CDR3 region has 11 residues. V was clipped by 1 base and J by 10 bases, with 7 bases between them. Germline lookup yields CDR1 SEHNR and CDR2 FQNEAQ (reference sequence). The CDR3 sequence is CASSLGVGAFF. DNA for the CDR3: TGTGCCAGCAGCTTAGGGGTGGGAGCTTTCTTT.

The chain carries TRBV11-2 and TRBJ2-7; TRBD1 might be the D (6 bases). The CDR3 spans 14 residues. Between the trimmed V and J ends, which lost 4 bases and 1 base, there was a span of 11 bases. Germline-derived CDR1 and CDR2 are SGHAT and FQNNGV. In DNA form, the CDR3 reads TGTGCCAGCAGCTCTACAGGGCCTTCCTACGAGCAGTACTTC. Encoded protein: CASSSTGPSYEQYF.

The rearrangement uses TRBV28 and TRBJ2-5; D uncertain. In germline, CDR1 is MDHEN, CDR2 SYDVKM. Deletions cut 6 bases from V and 5 bases from J, with 10 bases between. The CDR3 extends over 12 amino acids. CDR3 coding DNA: TGTGCCAGCAGGGGTCTAGTTGAGACCCAGTACTTC. Translation gives CASRGLVETQYF.

The V and J genes are TRBV18 and TRBJ1-2; 7 positions match TRBD1. Trimming cost V 2 bases and J 3 bases; bases outside gene matches: 6. From germline, CDR1 is KGHSH and CDR2 LQKENI. CDR3 length: 15 amino acids. The CDR3 region is CASSPTGVVDYGYTF. The CDR3 DNA sequence: TGTGCCAGCTCACCAACAGGGGTGGTGGACTATGGCTACACCTTC.

For the CDR3, the DNA is TGTGCCAGCAGCCCCCGGACAGGGGAACTCTCTGGGGCCAACGTCCTGACTTTC. This translates into CASSPRTGELSGANVLTF. V gene TRBV9 combines with J gene TRBJ2-6, with 9 bases that match TRBD1. Germline lookup yields CDR1 SGDLS and CDR2 YYNGEE. The CDR3 extends over 18 amino acids. V lost 4 bases, J lost 0 bases, and 8 bases stayed unmatched.

V usage is TRBV14 and J usage is TRBJ1-1; possibly TRBD1 for D (5 bases). Germline CDR1 reads SGHDN; CDR2 reads FVKESK. CDR3 size: 13 residues. Trimming pared 4 bases from V and 7 bases from J, leaving 13 bases between. CDR3 in amino acids: CASSPFGGGEAFF. The DNA of the CDR3 is TGTGCCAGCAGCCCATTTGGGGGTGGTGAAGCTTTCTTT.

The rearrangement links TRBV5-1 to TRBJ1-1; 10 bases match TRBD1. CDR1 is SGHRS, CDR2 YFSETQ, per germline. The trim removed 3 bases at V and 2 bases at J, leaving 4 bases unmatched. The CDR3 runs 15 residues. CDR3 DNA: TGCGCCAGCAGCTGGGGGACAGGGGTCAACACTGAAGCTTTCTTT. The encoded protein is CASSWGTGVNTEAFF. Supplemented by reference TRBV5-1 and TRBJ1-1, the full variable domain reads KAGVTQTPRYLIKTRGQQVTLSCSPISGHRSVSWYQQTPGQGLQFLFEYFSETQRNKGNFPGRFSGRQFSNSRSEMNVSTLELGDSALYLCASSWGTGVNTEAFFGQGTRLTVV.

A single count supports this clone. The chain uses TRBV19 and TRBJ2-2, with D uncertain. The CDR3 is 13 residues long. Per germline, CDR1 LNHDA and CDR2 SQIVND (reference sequence). V was clipped by 5 bases and J by 4 bases, with 8 bases between them. The CDR3 spells CASSPSLTGELFF. The CDR3 nucleotides read TGTGCCAGTAGTCCAAGCCTCACCGGGGAGCTGTTTTTT.

This chain joins TRBV4-2 and TRBJ1-2, with D possibly matching TRBD1 (5 bases). The CDR3 consists of 16 residues. CDR1 and CDR2 (germline): LGHNA, YNFKEQ. The V gene lost 4 bases and the J gene lost 2 bases, with 17 bases spanning the gap. The DNA for the CDR3 is TGTGCCAGCAGCCTCTATTCATCGACAGAAAACTATGGCTACACCTTC. Protein sequence: CASSLYSSTENYGYTF.

V usage is TRBV19 and J usage is TRBJ1-5, with D tentatively TRBD1 (6 bases). CDR3 length: 15 residues. The V gene's germline CDR1 is LNHDA and CDR2 SQIVND (reference sequence). V was shortened by 1 base and J by 6 bases, with 13 bases between the two germline ends. CDR3 region: CASSIGQVRGQPQHF. For the CDR3, the DNA is TGTGCCAGTAGTATAGGACAGGTAAGGGGTCAGCCCCAGCATTTT. Variable domain in full (rest from reference TRBV19 and TRBJ1-5): DGGITQSPKYLFRKEGQNVTLSCEQNLNHDAMYWYRQDPGQGLRLIYYSQIVNDFQKGDIAEGYSVSREKKESFPLTVTSAQKNPTAFYLCASSIGQVRGQPQHFGDGTRLSIL.

The rearrangement uses TRBV9 and TRBJ2-2; D not resolved. V was trimmed by 0 bases and J by 0 bases, leaving 9 bases between them. This CDR3 contains 16 residues. Germline CDR1 reads SGDLS; CDR2 reads YYNGEE. CDR3 sequence reads: CASSVVTDANTGELFF. The CDR3 coding sequence is TGTGCCAGCAGCGTAGTGACTGACGCGAACACCGGGGAGCTGTTTTTT.